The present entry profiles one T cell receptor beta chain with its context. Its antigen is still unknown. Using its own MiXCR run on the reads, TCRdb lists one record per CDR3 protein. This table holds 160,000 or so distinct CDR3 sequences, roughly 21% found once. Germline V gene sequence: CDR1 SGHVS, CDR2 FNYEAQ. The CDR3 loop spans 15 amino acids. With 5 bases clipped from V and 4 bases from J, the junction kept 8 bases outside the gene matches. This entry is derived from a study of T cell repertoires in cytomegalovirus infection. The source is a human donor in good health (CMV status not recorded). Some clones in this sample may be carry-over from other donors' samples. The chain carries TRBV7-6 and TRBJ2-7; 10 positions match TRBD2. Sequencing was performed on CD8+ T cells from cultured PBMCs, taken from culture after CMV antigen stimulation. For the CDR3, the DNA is TGTGCCAGCAGCCCCTACTCTAGCGGGGGATACGAGCAGTACTTC. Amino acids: CASSPYSSGGYEQYF.